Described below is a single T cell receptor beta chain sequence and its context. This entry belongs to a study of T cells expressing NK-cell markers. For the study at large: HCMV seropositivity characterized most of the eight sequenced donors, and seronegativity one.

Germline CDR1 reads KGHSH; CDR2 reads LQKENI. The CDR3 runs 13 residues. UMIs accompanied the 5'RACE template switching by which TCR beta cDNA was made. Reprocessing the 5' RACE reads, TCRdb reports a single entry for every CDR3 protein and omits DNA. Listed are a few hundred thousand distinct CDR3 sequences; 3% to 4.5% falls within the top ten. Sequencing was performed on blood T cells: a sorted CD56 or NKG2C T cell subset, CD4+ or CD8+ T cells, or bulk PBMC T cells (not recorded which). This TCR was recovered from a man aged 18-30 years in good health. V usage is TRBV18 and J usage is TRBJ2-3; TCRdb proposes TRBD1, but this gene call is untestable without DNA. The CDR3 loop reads CASSSGVSDTQYF.